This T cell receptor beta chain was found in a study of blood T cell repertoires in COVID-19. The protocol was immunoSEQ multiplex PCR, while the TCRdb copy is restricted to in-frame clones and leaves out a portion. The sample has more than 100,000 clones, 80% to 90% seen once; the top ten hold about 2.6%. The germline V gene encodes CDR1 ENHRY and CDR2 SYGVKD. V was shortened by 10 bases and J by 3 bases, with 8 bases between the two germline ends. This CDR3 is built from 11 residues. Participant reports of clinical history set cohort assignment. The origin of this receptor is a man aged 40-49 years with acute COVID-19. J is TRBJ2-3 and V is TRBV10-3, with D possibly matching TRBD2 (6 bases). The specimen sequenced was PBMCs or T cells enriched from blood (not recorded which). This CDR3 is CATLATDTQYF. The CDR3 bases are TGTGCCACACTAGCAACAGATACGCAGTATTTT.